This TCR beta chain was sequenced for a study of blood T cells in healthy people across ages. Overall study findings and caveats: Expanded clonotype shifts may have been confounded, as the donors had an unknown CMV status. Older age went with lower TCR beta diversity per million T cells, in a roughly linear way.

It was with a sample-barcoded 5' primer and a J-beta primer mix that a second PCR of roughly 7 to 12 cycles was run. TCRdb independently ran MiXCR on the 5' RACE reads; one entry per CDR3 protein. The repertoire includes some 920,000 distinct CDR3 sequences, just over 50% of them detected once, and about 22% sits in the top ten. Total RNA, at least 5.5 micrograms per sample, came from PBMCs. As for this clonotype: Its antigen is not identified.

The CDR3 sequence is 14 residues long. V dropped 6 bases and J dropped 1 base, with 12 bases sitting between them. Germline V gene data show CDR1 as MNHEY and CDR2 as SVGEGT. Sequencing was carried out using blood. This receptor was obtained from a woman aged 60-70 years in good health. The V call is TRBV6-2 or TRBV6-3, the J call TRBJ1-1; weak D call: TRBD1 (5 bases). The CDR3 spells CASRVGQTNTEAFF. DNA for the CDR3: TGTGCCAGCAGAGTTGGACAAACGAACACTGAAGCTTTCTTT.